Listed below are T cell receptor beta chains from one sample, sequenced in a study of cytomegalovirus exposure and HLA in healthy donors. Data came from immunoSEQ multiplex PCR; TCRdb stores just in-frame clones and leaves some out. This sample carries some 100,000 clones, approximately 76% of them seen once, and the ten largest clones take over 7%. Material: PBMCs. The receptors derive from a woman in her forties or fifties in good health and CMV-seropositive. CDR3s include the opening cysteine and the closing phenylalanine or tryptophan. Fields, in order: D gene, V gene, J gene, clone size, CDR3 DNA, CDR3 protein. A D gene is named only where the DNA matches it firmly. Not all rows give a size; the values are once, few, many and, for expanded clones, a class.

D: .
V: TRBV2
J: TRBJ1-1
size: once
DNA: TGTGCCAGCAGTGATTTTCAGGGTATGAACACTGAAGCTTTCTTT
CDR3: CASSDFQGMNTEAFF

D: .
V: TRBV6-6
J: TRBJ1-1
size: .
DNA: TGTGCCAGCAACCTACGTGGGGAGAAAGACACTGAAGCTTTCTTT
CDR3: CASNLRGEKDTEAFF

D: .
V: TRBV6-1
J: TRBJ2-7
size: .
DNA: TGTGCCAGCAGTGTGCCTAGTTCCTACGAGCAGTACTTC
CDR3: CASSVPSSYEQYF

D: TRBD1
V: TRBV13
J: TRBJ2-5
size: .
DNA: TGTGCCAGCAGCTCCGACAGGGTAGAGGGAGAGACCCAGTACTTC
CDR3: CASSSDRVEGETQYF

D: TRBD1
V: TRBV2
J: TRBJ1-2
size: .
DNA: TGTGCCAGCAGGGGACAGGGTCGGAGTTACACCTTC
CDR3: CASRGQGRSYTF

D: TRBD2
V: TRBV9
J: TRBJ2-7
size: few
DNA: TGTGCCAGCAGCGTAGGTATGAGCGGGGGTAGCGAGCAGTACTTC
CDR3: CASSVGMSGGSEQYF

D: .
V: TRBV13
J: TRBJ2-5
size: .
DNA: TGTGCCAGCAGACTTAGAGAACAGGGCCTTCAAGAGACCCAGTACTTC
CDR3: CASRLREQGLQETQYF

D: TRBD2
V: TRBV10-3
J: TRBJ2-3
size: .
DNA: TGTGCCATCAGTGGGACTAGCGGGAGGACAGATACGCAGTATTTT
CDR3: CAISGTSGRTDTQYF

D: TRBD2
V: TRBV27
J: TRBJ2-2
size: once
DNA: TGTGCCAGCAGTTTTTGGGGGGGAAGGACCGGGGAGCTGTTTTTT
CDR3: CASSFWGGRTGELFF

D: TRBD1
V: TRBV10-3
J: TRBJ1-2
size: .
DNA: TGTGCCACAACTGACCCTCTCCGGGACAGGGGGCGCTGGGGCTACACCTTC
CDR3: CATTDPLRDRGRWGYTF

D: TRBD2
V: TRBV7-3
J: TRBJ2-6
size: .
DNA: TGTGCCAGCAGCTTAGTAGGTAGCGGGCCCTCTGGGGCCAACGTCCTGACTTTC
CDR3: CASSLVGSGPSGANVLTF

D: TRBD2
V: TRBV5-3
J: TRBJ2-5
size: .
DNA: TGTGCCAGAAGCTTGGTGTTTAGACTAGCGGGCAAACGGGAGACCCAGTACTTC
CDR3: CARSLVFRLAGKRETQYF

D: .
V: TRBV10-3
J: TRBJ1-4
size: once
DNA: TGTGCCATCAGCGCATCAGGTGAAAAACTGTTTTTT
CDR3: CAISASGEKLFF

D: .
V: TRBV2
J: TRBJ1-2
size: .
DNA: TGTGCCAGCAGCGCCACCGCGGGAAACTATGGCTACACCTTC
CDR3: CASSATAGNYGYTF

D: .
V: TRBV21-1
J: TRBJ1-1
size: few
DNA: TGTGCCAGCGGAAGCAGGGTGGACACTGAAGCTTTCTTT
CDR3: CASGSRVDTEAFF

D: .
V: TRBV5-4
J: TRBJ2-7
size: few
DNA: TGTGCCAGCAGCCCGGTCGCGGGTGGGGACGAGCAGTACTTC
CDR3: CASSPVAGGDEQYF

D: TRBD1
V: TRBV7-9
J: TRBJ1-4
size: .
DNA: TGTGCCAGCATTCAGACAGGGACTAATGAAAAACTGTTTTTT
CDR3: CASIQTGTNEKLFF

D: .
V: TRBV7-9
J: TRBJ2-3
size: once
DNA: TGTGCCAGCAGCTTAGGTCTAGCCTCAGATACGCAGTATTTT
CDR3: CASSLGLASDTQYF

D: TRBD2
V: TRBV18
J: TRBJ2-3
size: few
DNA: TGTGCCAGCTCAACTGCCGCGGGGGCAGATACGCAGTATTTT
CDR3: CASSTAAGADTQYF

D: TRBD1
V: TRBV18
J: TRBJ1-4
size: .
DNA: TGTGCCAGCTCACCATTGGGACAGACTACAACTAATGAAAAACTGTTTTTT
CDR3: CASSPLGQTTTNEKLFF

D: .
V: TRBV11-2
J: TRBJ1-2
size: .
DNA: TGTGCCAGCAGCTTAGTGGCAGGGAACTATGGCTACACCTTC
CDR3: CASSLVAGNYGYTF

D: TRBD1
V: TRBV7-8
J: TRBJ2-3
size: .
DNA: TGTGCCAGCAGCTTAGAGGGACAGGGCGGCACAGATACGCAGTATTTT
CDR3: CASSLEGQGGTDTQYF

D: TRBD1
V: TRBV5-6
J: TRBJ1-2
size: .
DNA: TGTGCCAGCAGCGAATACGACAGGGGGAACTATGGCTACACCTTC
CDR3: CASSEYDRGNYGYTF

D: TRBD1
V: TRBV19
J: TRBJ1-1
size: .
DNA: TGTGCCAGTAGTCTGTTAACAGGGGGGCTTACTGAAGCTTTCTTT
CDR3: CASSLLTGGLTEAFF

D: TRBD2
V: TRBV9
J: TRBJ2-1
size: few
DNA: TGTGCCAGCAGCGTAGGGACTAGCGGGACCTACAATGAGCAGTTCTTC
CDR3: CASSVGTSGTYNEQFF

D: .
V: TRBV7-3
J: TRBJ2-6
size: few
DNA: TGTGCCAGCAGTAAAAATCAGTTCTCTGGGGCCAACGTCCTGACTTTC
CDR3: CASSKNQFSGANVLTF

D: .
V: TRBV5-6
J: TRBJ2-7
size: once
DNA: TGTGCCAGCAGCTGCCGGACAGCTTCCACCTACGAGCAGTACTTC
CDR3: CASSCRTASTYEQYF

D: TRBD2
V: TRBV4-2
J: TRBJ2-3
size: .
DNA: TGTGCCAGCAGCCAAGAGCCCGTGCCGGGGGGGCTAGCAGATACGCAGTATTTT
CDR3: CASSQEPVPGGLADTQYF

D: .
V: TRBV20-1
J: TRBJ1-1
size: .
DNA: TGCAGTGCCAGGGCGAACACTGAAGCTTTCTTT
CDR3: CSARANTEAFF

D: TRBD1
V: TRBV18
J: TRBJ1-2
size: once
DNA: TGTGCCAGCTCACCACCGGGACAGACTAACTATGGCTACACCTTC
CDR3: CASSPPGQTNYGYTF

D: .
V: TRBV19
J: TRBJ2-4
size: .
DNA: TGTGCCAGTAGTGCCTCTAGGGCCAAAAACATTCAGTACTTC
CDR3: CASSASRAKNIQYF

D: .
V: TRBV5-4
J: TRBJ2-1
size: few
DNA: TGTGCCAGCAGCTTTCGGGCAGGGAACCACAATGAGCAGTTCTTC
CDR3: CASSFRAGNHNEQFF

D: .
V: TRBV5-1
J: TRBJ1-5
size: .
DNA: TGCGCCAGCAGCTTGGCGGGGTTTAGCAATCAGCCCCAGCATTTT
CDR3: CASSLAGFSNQPQHF

D: TRBD1
V: TRBV6-1
J: TRBJ2-4
size: .
DNA: TGTGCCAGCAGTGAAGGATCTGGTGTCGGGACAGCAGGCATTCAGTACTTC
CDR3: CASSEGSGVGTAGIQYF

D: TRBD1
V: TRBV2
J: TRBJ1-5
size: .
DNA: TGTGCCAGCAGTGAACAGGGGGCAAACAATCAGCCCCAGCATTTT
CDR3: CASSEQGANNQPQHF

D: .
V: TRBV7-9
J: TRBJ1-1
size: .
DNA: TGTGCCAGCAGCTACCCGGGTCCTACTGAAGCTTTCTTT
CDR3: CASSYPGPTEAFF

D: .
V: TRBV11-2
J: TRBJ2-6
size: .
DNA: TGTGCCAGCAGCTCTACGGGGGGGGCCAACGTCCTGACTTTC
CDR3: CASSSTGGANVLTF

D: .
V: TRBV4-1
J: TRBJ1-1
size: .
DNA: TGCGCCAGCGGACAAACGGGGAACACTGAAGCTTTCTTT
CDR3: CASGQTGNTEAFF

D: TRBD1
V: TRBV4-1
J: TRBJ1-5
size: .
DNA: TGCGCCAGCAGCCAAGTTGGAGGGGGCGGTGGCAATCAGCCCCAGCATTTT
CDR3: CASSQVGGGGGNQPQHF

D: .
V: TRBV19
J: TRBJ1-5
size: .
DNA: TGTGCCAGTAGTATGAGGGGGGGGAGCAATCAGCCCCAGCATTTT
CDR3: CASSMRGGSNQPQHF

D: .
V: TRBV11-2
J: TRBJ2-5
size: few
DNA: TGTGCCAGCAGCTTAGGGCGGCTAGGTGGGACCCAGTACTTC
CDR3: CASSLGRLGGTQYF

D: .
V: TRBV5-1
J: TRBJ2-5
size: .
DNA: TGCGCCAGCAGCCCCTGGGAGGTGGGAGAGACCCAGTACTTC
CDR3: CASSPWEVGETQYF

D: TRBD2
V: TRBV6-5
J: TRBJ2-3
size: .
DNA: TGTGCCAGCACCCGTGGGGGGGAGAGGGGAGATACGCAGTATTTT
CDR3: CASTRGGERGDTQYF

D: .
V: TRBV20-1
J: TRBJ2-5
size: .
DNA: TGCAGTGTGACTTCCCAGAAGACCCAGTACTTC
CDR3: CSVTSQKTQYF

D: TRBD2
V: TRBV27
J: TRBJ2-1
size: .
DNA: TGTGCCAGGACTAGCGGGGGGGACAATGAGCAGTTCTTC
CDR3: CARTSGGDNEQFF

D: .
V: TRBV28
J: TRBJ1-2
size: .
DNA: TGTGCCAGCAGTTTTGCCAGCGCGCAATTAGGCTATGGCTACACCTTC
CDR3: CASSFASAQLGYGYTF

D: .
V: TRBV7-2
J: TRBJ2-6
size: .
DNA: TGTGCCAGCAGCAGTGAGAGCCCTGGGGCCAACGTCCTGACTTTC
CDR3: CASSSESPGANVLTF

D: .
V: TRBV9
J: TRBJ2-7
size: .
DNA: TGTGCCAGCAGCGTAGGGGACATAGCCTACGGGCAGTACTTC
CDR3: CASSVGDIAYGQYF

D: .
V: TRBV11-1
J: TRBJ2-1
size: .
DNA: TGTGCCAGCAGCTCCACCCGGGACTCCTACAATGAGCAGTTCTTC
CDR3: CASSSTRDSYNEQFF

D: TRBD2
V: TRBV19
J: TRBJ2-1
size: .
DNA: TGTGCCAGTAGTAACCGACTAGCGGGGGGCTGGAATGAGCAGTTCTTC
CDR3: CASSNRLAGGWNEQFF

D: .
V: TRBV9
J: TRBJ1-2
size: .
DNA: TGTGCCAGCAGCGTTGGGGCAGGGAACTATGGCTACACCTTC
CDR3: CASSVGAGNYGYTF

D: .
V: TRBV7-2
J: TRBJ2-7
size: few
DNA: TGTGCCAGCAGCTGGGACACCTCCTACGAGCAGTACTTC
CDR3: CASSWDTSYEQYF

D: TRBD2
V: TRBV6-1
J: TRBJ2-7
size: once
DNA: TGTGCCAGCAGTGTCAGCGGGGGGGGCTTCCAGGAGCAGTACTTC
CDR3: CASSVSGGGFQEQYF

D: .
V: TRBV7-9
J: TRBJ1-3
size: once
DNA: TGTGCCAGCAGGCTTATCGGGGGACGTTCCTCTGGAAACACCATATATTTT
CDR3: CASRLIGGRSSGNTIYF

D: .
V: TRBV4-1
J: TRBJ2-2
size: few
DNA: TGCGCCAGCAGCCCGCGCGTGGGGAGCGGCACCGGGGAGCTGTTTTTT
CDR3: CASSPRVGSGTGELFF

D: TRBD2
V: TRBV12-5
J: TRBJ2-7
size: few
DNA: TGTGCTAGTGGTTTGGGTAGCGGGGGGCTCGGCTACGAGCAGTACTTC
CDR3: CASGLGSGGLGYEQYF

D: .
V: TRBV13
J: TRBJ2-5
size: .
DNA: TGTGCCAGCAGCTCCGAAGAGACCCAGTACTTC
CDR3: CASSSEETQYF

D: .
V: TRBV2
J: TRBJ2-5
size: .
DNA: TGTGCCACCGTTTCAGGAGGATACGAAGAGACCCAGTACTTC
CDR3: CATVSGGYEETQYF

D: TRBD1
V: TRBV7-9
J: TRBJ1-6
size: .
DNA: TGTGCCAGCAGCGTGGACAGGGGGAATTCACCCCTCCACTTT
CDR3: CASSVDRGNSPLHF